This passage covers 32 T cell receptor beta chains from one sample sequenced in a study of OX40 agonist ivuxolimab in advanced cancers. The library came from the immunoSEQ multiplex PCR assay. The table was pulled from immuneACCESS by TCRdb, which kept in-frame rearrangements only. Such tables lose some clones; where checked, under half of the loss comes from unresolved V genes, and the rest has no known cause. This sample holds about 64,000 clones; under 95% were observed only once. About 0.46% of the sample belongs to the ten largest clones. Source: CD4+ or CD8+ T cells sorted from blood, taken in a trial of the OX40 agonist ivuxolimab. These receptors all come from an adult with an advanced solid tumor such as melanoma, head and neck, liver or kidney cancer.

Here the CDR3 DNA reads TGTGCCAGCAGCAAATCTAGGTGGTTGGTAACTGAAGCTTTCTTT. Translation: CASSKSRWLVTEAFF. The chain couples TRBV21-1 to TRBJ1-1. TRBV21-1 is a listed pseudogene. The CDR3 runs to 15 residues.

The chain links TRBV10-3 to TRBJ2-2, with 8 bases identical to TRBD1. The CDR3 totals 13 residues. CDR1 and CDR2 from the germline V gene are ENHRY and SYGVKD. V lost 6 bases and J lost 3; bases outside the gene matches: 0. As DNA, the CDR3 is TGTGCCATCAGGGGACAGGACACCGGGGAGCTGTTTTTT. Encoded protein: CAIRGQDTGELFF.

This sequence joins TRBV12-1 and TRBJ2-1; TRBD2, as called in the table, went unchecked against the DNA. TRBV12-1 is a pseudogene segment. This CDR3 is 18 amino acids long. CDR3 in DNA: TGTGCCAGCAGCTTTGGGAGTACTAGCGGGAGGGCCTACAATGAGCAGTTCTTC. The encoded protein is CASSFGSTSGRAYNEQFF.

DNA of the CDR3: TGTGCCATCACCGGGACAGGGAACACCGGGGAGCTGTTTTTT. Protein: CAITGTGNTGELFF. This chain connects TRBV10-3 to TRBJ2-2, with 8 bases aligning to TRBD1. Trimming took 7 bases from V and 1 from J; bases not matched to a gene: 2. Germline V lookup: CDR1 ENHRY, CDR2 SYGVKD. This CDR3 has 14 amino acids.

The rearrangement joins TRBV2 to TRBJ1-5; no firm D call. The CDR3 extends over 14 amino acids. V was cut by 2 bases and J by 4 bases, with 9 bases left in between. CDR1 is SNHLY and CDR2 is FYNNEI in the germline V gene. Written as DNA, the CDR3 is TGTGCCAGCAGTGAAAGTATAGGGAATCAGCCCCAGCATTTT. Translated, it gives CASSESIGNQPQHF.

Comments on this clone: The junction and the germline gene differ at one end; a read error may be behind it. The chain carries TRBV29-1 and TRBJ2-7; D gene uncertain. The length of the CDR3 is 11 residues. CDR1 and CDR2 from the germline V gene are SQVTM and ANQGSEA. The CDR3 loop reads CSVPNPYGQYF. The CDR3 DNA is TGCAGCGTCCCGAATCCCTACGGGCAGTACTTC.

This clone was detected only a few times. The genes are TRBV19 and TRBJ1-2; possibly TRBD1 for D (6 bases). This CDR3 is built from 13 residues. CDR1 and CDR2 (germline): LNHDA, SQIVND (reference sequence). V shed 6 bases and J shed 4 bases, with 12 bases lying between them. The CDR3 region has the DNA TGTGCCAGTAGAAAGGACAGTCTCTATGGCTACACCTTC. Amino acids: CASRKDSLYGYTF.

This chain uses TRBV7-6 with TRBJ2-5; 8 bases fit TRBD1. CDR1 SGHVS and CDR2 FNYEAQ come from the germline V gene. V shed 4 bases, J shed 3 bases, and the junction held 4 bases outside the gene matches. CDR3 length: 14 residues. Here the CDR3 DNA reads TGTGCCAGCAGCTCGACAGGGGTCAAAGAGACCCAGTACTTC. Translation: CASSSTGVKETQYF.

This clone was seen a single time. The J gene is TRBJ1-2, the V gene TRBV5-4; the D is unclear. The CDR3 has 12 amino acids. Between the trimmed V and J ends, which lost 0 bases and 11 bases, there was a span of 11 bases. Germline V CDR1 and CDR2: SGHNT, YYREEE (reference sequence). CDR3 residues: CASSLVDRSYTF. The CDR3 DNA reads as TGTGCCAGCAGCTTGGTTGATAGGAGTTACACCTTC.

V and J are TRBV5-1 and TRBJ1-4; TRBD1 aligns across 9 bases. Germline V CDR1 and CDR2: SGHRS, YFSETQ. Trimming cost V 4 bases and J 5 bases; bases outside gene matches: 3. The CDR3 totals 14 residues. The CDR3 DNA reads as TGCGCCAGCAGCCCGGGACAGGGAAATGAAAAACTGTTTTTT. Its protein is CASSPGQGNEKLFF. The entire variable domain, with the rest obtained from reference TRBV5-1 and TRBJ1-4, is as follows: KAGVTQTPRYLIKTRGQQVTLSCSPISGHRSVSWYQQTPGQGLQFLFEYFSETQRNKGNFPGRFSGRQFSNSRSEMNVSTLELGDSALYLCASSPGQGNEKLFFGSGTQLSVL.

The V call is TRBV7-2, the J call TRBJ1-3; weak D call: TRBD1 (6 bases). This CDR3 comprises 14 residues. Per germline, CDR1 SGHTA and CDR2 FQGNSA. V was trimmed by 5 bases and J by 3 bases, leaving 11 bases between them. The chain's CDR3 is CASSATGGGNTIYF. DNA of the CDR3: TGTGCCAGCAGCGCGACAGGCGGTGGAAACACCATATATTTT.

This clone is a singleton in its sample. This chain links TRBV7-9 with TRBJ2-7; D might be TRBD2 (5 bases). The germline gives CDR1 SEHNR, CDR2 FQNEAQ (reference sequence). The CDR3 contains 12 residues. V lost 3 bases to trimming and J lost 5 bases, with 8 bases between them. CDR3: CASSFSGHEQYF. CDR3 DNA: TGTGCCAGCAGCTTCAGCGGCCACGAGCAGTACTTC.

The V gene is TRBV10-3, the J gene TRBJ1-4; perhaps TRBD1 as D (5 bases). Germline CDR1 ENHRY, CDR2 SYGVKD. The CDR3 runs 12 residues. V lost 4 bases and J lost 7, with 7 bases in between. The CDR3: CAISVRGEKLFF. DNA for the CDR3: TGTGCCATCAGTGTTAGGGGTGAAAAACTGTTTTTT.

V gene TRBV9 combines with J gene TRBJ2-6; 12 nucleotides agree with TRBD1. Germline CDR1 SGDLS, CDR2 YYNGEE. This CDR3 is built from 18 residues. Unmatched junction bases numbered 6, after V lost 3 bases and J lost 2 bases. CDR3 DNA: TGTGCCAGCAGCGCTGGGGGACAGGGGGCTGCTGGGGCCAACGTCCTGACTTTC. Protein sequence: CASSAGGQGAAGANVLTF.

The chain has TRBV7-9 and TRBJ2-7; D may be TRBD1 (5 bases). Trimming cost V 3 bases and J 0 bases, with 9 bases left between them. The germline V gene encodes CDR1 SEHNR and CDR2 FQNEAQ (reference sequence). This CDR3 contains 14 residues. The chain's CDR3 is CASSFGHPSYEQYF. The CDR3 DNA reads TGTGCCAGCAGCTTCGGACACCCCTCCTACGAGCAGTACTTC. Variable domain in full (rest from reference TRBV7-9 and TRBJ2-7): DTGVSQNPRHKITKRGQNVTFRCDPISEHNRLYWYRQTLGQGPEFLTYFQNEAQLEKSRLLSDRFSAERPKGSFSTLEIQRTEQGDSAMYLCASSFGHPSYEQYFGPGTRLTVT.

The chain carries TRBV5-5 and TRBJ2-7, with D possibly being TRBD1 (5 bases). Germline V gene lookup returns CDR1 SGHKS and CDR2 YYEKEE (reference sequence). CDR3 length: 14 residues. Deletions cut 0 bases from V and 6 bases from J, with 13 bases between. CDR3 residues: CASSLGMGQFEQYF. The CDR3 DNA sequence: TGTGCCAGCAGCTTGGGAATGGGGCAGTTCGAGCAGTACTTC. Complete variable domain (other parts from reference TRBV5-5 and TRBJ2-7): DAGVTQSPTHLIKTRGQQVTLRCSPISGHKSVSWYQQVLGQGPQFIFQYYEKEERGRGNFPDRFSARQFPNYSSELNVNALLLGDSALYLCASSLGMGQFEQYFGPGTRLTVT.

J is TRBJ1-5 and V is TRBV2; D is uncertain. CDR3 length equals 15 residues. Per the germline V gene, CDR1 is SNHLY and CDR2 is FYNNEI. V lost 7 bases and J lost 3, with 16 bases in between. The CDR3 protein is CASKSEGLDNQPQHF. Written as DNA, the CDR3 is TGTGCCAGCAAATCCGAGGGTTTGGACAATCAGCCCCAGCATTTT.

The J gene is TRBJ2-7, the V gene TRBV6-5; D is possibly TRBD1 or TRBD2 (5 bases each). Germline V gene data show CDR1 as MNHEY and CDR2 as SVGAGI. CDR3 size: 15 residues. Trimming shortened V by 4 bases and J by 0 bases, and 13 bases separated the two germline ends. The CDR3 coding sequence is TGTGCCAGCAGTTCCCGGGACCTAAGCTCCTACGAGCAGTACTTC. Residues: CASSSRDLSSYEQYF.

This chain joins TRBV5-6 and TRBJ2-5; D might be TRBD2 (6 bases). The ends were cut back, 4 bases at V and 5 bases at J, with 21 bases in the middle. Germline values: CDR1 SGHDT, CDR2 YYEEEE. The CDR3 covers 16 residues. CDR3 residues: CASSPGGRLSVETQYF. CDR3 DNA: TGTGCCAGCAGCCCCGGGGGAAGGTTAAGTGTGGAGACCCAGTACTTC. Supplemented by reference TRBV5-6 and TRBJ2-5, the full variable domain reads DAGVTQSPTHLIKTRGQQVTLRCSPKSGHDTVSWYQQALGQGPQFIFQYYEEEERQRGNFPDRFSGHQFPNYSSELNVNALLLGDSALYLCASSPGGRLSVETQYFGPGTRLLVL.

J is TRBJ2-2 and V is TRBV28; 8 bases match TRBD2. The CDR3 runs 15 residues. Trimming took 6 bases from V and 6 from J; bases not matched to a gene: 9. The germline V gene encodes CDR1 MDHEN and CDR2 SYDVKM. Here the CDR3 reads CASRSEASGSGELFF. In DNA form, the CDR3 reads TGTGCCAGCAGATCGGAGGCTAGCGGGTCCGGGGAGCTGTTTTTT. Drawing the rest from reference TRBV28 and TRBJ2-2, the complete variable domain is DVKVTQSSRYLVKRTGEKVFLECVQDMDHENMFWYRQDPGLGLRLIYFSYDVKMKEKGDIPEGYSVSREKKERFSLILESASTNQTSMYLCASRSEASGSGELFFGEGSRLTVL.

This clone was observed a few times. The DNA of the CDR3 is TGTGCCAGCTCACGGGACCCCGAGGATACGCAGTATTTT. It is translated as CASSRDPEDTQYF. The J gene is TRBJ2-3, the V gene TRBV18; D possibly matches TRBD1 or TRBD2 (5 bases each). Trimming stripped 4 bases from V and 6 bases from J, with 11 bases between. This CDR3 region has 13 residues. Looked up from germline, CDR1 is KGHSH and CDR2 is LQKENI.

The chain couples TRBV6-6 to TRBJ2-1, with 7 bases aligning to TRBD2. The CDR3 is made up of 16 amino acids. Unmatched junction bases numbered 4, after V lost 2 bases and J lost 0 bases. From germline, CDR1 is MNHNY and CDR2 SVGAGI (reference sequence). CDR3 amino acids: CASSYRTRNSYNEQFF. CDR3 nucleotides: TGTGCCAGCAGTTACCGGACTAGGAACTCCTACAATGAGCAGTTCTTC.

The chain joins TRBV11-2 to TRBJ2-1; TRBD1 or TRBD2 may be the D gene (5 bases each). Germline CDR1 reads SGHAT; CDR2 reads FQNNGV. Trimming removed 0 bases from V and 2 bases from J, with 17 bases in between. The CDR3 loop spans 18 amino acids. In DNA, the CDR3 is TGTGCCAGCAGCTTAGACAATATTGGGACGGGGCCCTACAATGAGCAGTTCTTC. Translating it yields CASSLDNIGTGPYNEQFF.

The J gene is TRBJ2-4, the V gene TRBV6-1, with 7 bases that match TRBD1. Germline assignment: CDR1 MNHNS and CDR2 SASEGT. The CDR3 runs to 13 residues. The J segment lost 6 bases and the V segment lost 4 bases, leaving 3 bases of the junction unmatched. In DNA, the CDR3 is TGTGCCAGCAGTGGCGGACAGGTAAACATTCAGTACTTC. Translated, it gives CASSGGQVNIQYF.

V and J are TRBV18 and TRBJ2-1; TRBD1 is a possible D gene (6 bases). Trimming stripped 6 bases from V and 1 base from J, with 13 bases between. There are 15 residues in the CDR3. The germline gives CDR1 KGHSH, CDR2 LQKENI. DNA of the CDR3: TGTGCCAGCTCCCAAGGGGGTGGGTCCTACAATGAGCAGTTCTTC. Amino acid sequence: CASSQGGGSYNEQFF.

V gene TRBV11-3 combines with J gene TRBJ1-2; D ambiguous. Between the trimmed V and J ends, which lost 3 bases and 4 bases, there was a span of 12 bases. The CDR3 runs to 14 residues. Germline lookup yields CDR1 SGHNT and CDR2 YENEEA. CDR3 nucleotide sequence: TGTGCCAGCAGCTTTGCAGGTCGGTCCTATGGCTACACCTTC. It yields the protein CASSFAGRSYGYTF.

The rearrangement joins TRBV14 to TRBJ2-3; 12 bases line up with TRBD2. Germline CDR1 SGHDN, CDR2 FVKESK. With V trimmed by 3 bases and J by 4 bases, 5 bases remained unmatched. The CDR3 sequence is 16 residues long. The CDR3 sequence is CASSQRLAGVSDTQYF. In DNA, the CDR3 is TGTGCCAGCAGCCAGAGACTAGCGGGAGTCTCAGATACGCAGTATTTT.

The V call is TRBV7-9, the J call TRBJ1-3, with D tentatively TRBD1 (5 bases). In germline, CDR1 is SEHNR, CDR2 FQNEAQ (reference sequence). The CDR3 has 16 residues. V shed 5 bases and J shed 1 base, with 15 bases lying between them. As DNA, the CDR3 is TGTGCCAGCAGCCGACCGGGACGGACTTCTGGAAACACCATATATTTT. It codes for CASSRPGRTSGNTIYF.

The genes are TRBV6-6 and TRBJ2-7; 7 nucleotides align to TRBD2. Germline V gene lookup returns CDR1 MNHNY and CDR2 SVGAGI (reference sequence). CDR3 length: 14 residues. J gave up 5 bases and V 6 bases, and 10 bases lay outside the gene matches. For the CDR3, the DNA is TGTGCCAGCAGCCCGGGACTAAGATCCGACGAGCAGTACTTC. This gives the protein CASSPGLRSDEQYF.

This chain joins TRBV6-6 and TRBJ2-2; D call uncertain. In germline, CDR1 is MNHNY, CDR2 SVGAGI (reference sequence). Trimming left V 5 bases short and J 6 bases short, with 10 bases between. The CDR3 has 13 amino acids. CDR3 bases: TGTGCCAGCAGTCCGTCCCGCCCCGGGGAGCTGTTTTTT. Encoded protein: CASSPSRPGELFF.

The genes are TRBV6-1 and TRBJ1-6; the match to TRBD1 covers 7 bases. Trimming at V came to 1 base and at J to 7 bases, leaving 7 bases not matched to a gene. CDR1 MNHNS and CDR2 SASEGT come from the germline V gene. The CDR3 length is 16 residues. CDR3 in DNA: TGTGCCAGCAGTGAAGTTGGGACAGCTCCGAATTCACCCCTCCACTTT. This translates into CASSEVGTAPNSPLHF.

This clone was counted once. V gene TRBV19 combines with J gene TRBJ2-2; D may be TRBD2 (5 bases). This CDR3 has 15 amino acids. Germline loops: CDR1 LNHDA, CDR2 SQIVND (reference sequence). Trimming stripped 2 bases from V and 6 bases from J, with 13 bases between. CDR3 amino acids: CASSISAANAGELFF. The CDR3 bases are TGTGCCAGTAGTATATCAGCGGCGAATGCCGGGGAGCTGTTTTTT.